This entry describes one T cell receptor (beta chain). Its target antigen remains unknown. No much larger clone exists at a distance of one base, and base qualities are not known. This sample is drawn from a study of T cell responses to AZD1222 COVID-19 vaccine (dated by TCRdb to the early 2020s). At the level of the whole study: Because spike-specific TCR depth and breadth did not differ between the two schedules, AZD1222 recipients who got a second dose at roughly 4 weeks were pooled with those who got a second dose at roughly 12 weeks. TCR sequencing was performed for approximately 240 trial participants, of whom about 200 were given two doses of AZD1222 and some 26 were given two doses of MenACWY control vaccine. Trial participants were enrolled into age subgroups of 18-55, 56-69 and 70-plus years, which contained approximately 150, 30 and 60 TCR-sequenced participants, respectively. The paper as a whole reports these results and caveats: Most participants were white British and females outnumbered males, and the authors suggested that clonal diversity may have been underestimated. Spike-specific TCR breadth and depth rose significantly after two AZD1222 doses compared with day 0 and with MenACWY recipients. Vaccine-associated CD4 TCRs spanned the whole spike protein, with dominant responses in regions 160-218 and 743-854. Conclusions about previously exposed vaccinees are limited, since just five or six AZD1222 recipients were seropositive for SARS-CoV-2 at baseline. Reportedly, almost half of the unique spike-specific TCRs recognized epitopes lying outside the regions that are mutated in the B.1.351 and B.1.1.7 variants. No day 14 peak-response samples were available, so repertoires were characterized only after the peak T cell response. In the small 56-69-year group, the increase in depth fell short of significance, most likely because of low power.

The time point label here, explained by the study, means: baseline before first vaccination. Vaccinee samples came from UK trials COV001 and COV002, including a single-blind randomized controlled phase 2/3 trial of AZD1222 (ChAdOx1 nCoV-19) in healthy adults. For TCRbeta chain sequencing, PBMC samples were collected from trial participants at day 0 and at day 28 after the second dose. The CDR3 starts with the cysteine, ends with the phenylalanine, and has 14 residues. The only DNA kept is the CDR3, 42 bases in frame from the first base. The germline V gene (reference sequence) gives CDR1 as SEHNR and CDR2 as FQNEAQ. Trimmed from V: 8 bases; trimmed from J: 5 bases; junction bases lacking a gene match: 8. The CDR3 regions of human TCRbeta chains were analyzed by immunosequencing. As for the authors' bioinformatics: Repertoire TCRs were matched against a reference library of SARS-CoV-2-specific TCRs generated with the MIRA antigen-specificity platform. Breadth meant the fraction of unique TCRs that were SARS-CoV-2-associated, whereas depth meant the fraction of total T cells that were SARS-CoV-2-associated. Using the MIRA data, every spike-specific TCR was mapped to the spike region that the TCR reacted to and assigned to either a CD4 or a CD8 class. Log10-transformed breadth and depth values were compared by one-way ANOVA with Sidak's multiple comparisons tests. TCRdb obtained this table from immuneACCESS and retained in-frame rearrangements with V and J assigned. These tables miss some clones; where compared with another copy, unresolved V genes account for less than half of the shortfall, and the remainder is unexplained. V and J calls and clone size are given by that table; D and trimming were obtained from the DNA. Recorded for this sample are 150,000 to 200,000 clones; less than 90% of them occurred a single time. The ten largest clones capture 1.5% to 2% of the sample.

The origin of this receptor is an adult in good health. The V and J genes are TRBV7-9 and TRBJ2-1, and 8 bases in between align with TRBD1. This sample comprised peripheral blood, obtained on day 0 of AZD1222 vaccination. CDR3 region: CASDRGRLNNEQFF. Read as DNA, the sequence is TGTGCCAGCGACAGGGGCCGCCTAAACAATGAGCAGTTCTTC.